Reported below is one T cell receptor (beta chain). This CDR3 region has 16 residues. V trimming: 3 bases; J trimming: 2 bases; junction bases outside the gene matches: 6. Germline values: CDR1 MNHNS, CDR2 SASEGT. Per the authors' pipeline: Amplification with reference gene primers provided the estimates of nucleated cell counts. The protocol was immunoSEQ multiplex PCR, while the TCRdb copy is restricted to in-frame clones and leaves out a portion. The DNA gave D and trimming, while V, J and clone size come from that table. The repertoire holds 450,000 to 500,000 clones, around 85% seen once, with just over 8% in the top ten. This entry belongs to a study of blood T cell repertoires in COVID-19.

The chain has TRBV6-1 and TRBJ2-3; TRBD2 matches 9 bases. The receptor comes from an older woman who had recovered from COVID-19. Sequenced material: PBMCs or T cells enriched from blood (not recorded which). CDR3: CASSEDSGGLTDTQYF. The CDR3 bases are TGTGCCAGCAGTGAGGATAGCGGGGGACTCACAGATACGCAGTATTTT.